This T cell receptor beta chain appears in the sequencing data of a study of response to subunit inactivated influenza vaccine. Findings of the study overall: Only a handful of new T cells, the authors suggested, are recruited with each seasonal influenza vaccination.

The V gene's germline CDR1 is SGHTA and CDR2 FQGNSA. The CDR3 is made up of 15 amino acids. V dropped 1 base and J dropped 7 bases, with 14 bases sitting between them. There are a few counts of this clonotype. Its antigen is unknown. TCRdb processed the RT-PCR reads anew with MiXCR; each CDR3 protein has one entry. Of under 950,000 distinct CDR3 sequences listed, 21% are singletons. Sequences were derived from PBMCs from blood, sampled around 5 days after vaccination. The chain recombines TRBV7-2 with TRBJ2-1, with D perhaps matching TRBD2 (6 bases). This receptor was taken from a man between 45 and 60 years old who received an inactivated influenza vaccine. CDR3 residues: CASSLVGGLTNEQFF. The DNA of the CDR3 is TGTGCCAGCAGCTTAGTCGGGGGATTAACGAATGAGCAGTTCTTC. Full variable domain (rest looked up from reference TRBV7-2 and TRBJ2-1): GAGVSQSPSNKVTEKGKDVELRCDPISGHTALYWYRQSLGQGLEFLIYFQGNSAPDKSGLPSDRFSAERTGGSVSTLTIQRTQQEDSAVYLCASSLVGGLTNEQFFGPGTRLTVL.